The 24 T cell receptor beta chains below all came from one sample that was sequenced in a study of shared T cell receptors in the human thymus (dated by TCRdb to the early 2020s). Libraries were built with the immunoSEQ multiplex PCR assay. TCRdb retrieved this table from immuneACCESS and kept in-frame rearrangements only. Not all clones are present; in checked studies, unresolved V genes account for under half, and no reason is known for the remainder. For this sample the table gives approximately 760,000 clones, of which 80% to 90% were detected only once. The ten largest account for 0.0095% to 0.013% of the sample. These data were likewise used in another study, on human thymus T cells.

Sequencing used thymocytes. These TCRs come from a girl less than two years old with a congenital heart defect. Donor details come from another sample of the same person, matched by shared clones.

This clone was observed a single time. The J gene is TRBJ2-7, the V gene TRBV5-6; 8 bases line up with TRBD1. Per the germline V gene, CDR1 is SGHDT and CDR2 is YYEEEE. The ends lost 0 bases at V and 2 bases at J; junction bases unmatched: 10. The CDR3 has 17 amino acids. CDR3 DNA sequence: TGTGCCAGCAGCTTGGGTCGCAGGGGGCGACGTCCCTACGAGCAGTACTTC. The encoded protein is CASSLGRRGRRPYEQYF.

The chain is built from TRBV7-2 and TRBJ2-3; TRBD1 might be the D (5 bases). The CDR3 consists of 19 residues. CDR1 SGHTA and CDR2 FQGNSA come from the germline V gene. The V and J ends lost 1 base and 6 bases respectively, with 26 bases between them. The CDR3 region is CASSLGAPSDNPNWDTQYF. CDR3 sequence (DNA): TGTGCCAGCAGCTTAGGGGCCCCCTCGGACAACCCTAACTGGGATACGCAGTATTTT.

The V call is TRBV5-6, the J call TRBJ2-7; 8 bases align to TRBD1. Germline V lookup: CDR1 SGHDT, CDR2 YYEEEE. Unmatched junction bases numbered 4, after V lost 2 bases and J lost 6 bases. This CDR3 comprises 13 residues. CDR3 sequence (DNA): TGTGCCAGCAGCTTCCCACAGGGGGGCGAGCAGTACTTC. Protein product: CASSFPQGGEQYF.

The J gene is TRBJ2-3, the V gene TRBV6-6; D might be TRBD1 (5 bases). The CDR3 has 15 residues. V dropped 6 bases and J dropped 6 bases, with 19 bases sitting between them. Germline loops: CDR1 MNHNY, CDR2 SVGAGI (reference sequence). The CDR3 protein is CASSSTQGFKDTQYF. In nucleotides, the CDR3 is TGTGCCAGCAGCTCCACCCAGGGTTTCAAGGATACGCAGTATTTT.

The rearrangement uses TRBV12-5 and TRBJ1-2; weak D call: TRBD1 (6 bases). CDR1 is LGHNT and CDR2 is FRNRAP in the germline V gene. Trimming took off 2 bases at V and 8 bases at J, with 15 bases between the two ends. The CDR3 spans 14 residues. CDR3 sequence (DNA): TGTGCTAGTGGTTTGAGTGGGGGCGAATGGGGCTACACCTTC. Amino acid sequence: CASGLSGGEWGYTF.

This clone has a single count. The CDR3 nucleotides read TGTGCCAGCAGCGGACAGGGGGCTGATGAAAAACTGTTTTTT. Its protein is CASSGQGADEKLFF. The chain employs TRBV7-9 and TRBJ1-4, with 11 nucleotides matching TRBD1. The CDR3 covers 14 residues. With V trimmed by 5 bases and J by 6 bases, 2 bases remained unmatched. Per germline, CDR1 SEHNR and CDR2 FQNEAQ (reference sequence).

The chain recombines TRBV7-9 with TRBJ1-1; possibly TRBD1 for D (5 bases). This CDR3 has 14 amino acids. Trimming took off 5 bases at V and 3 bases at J, with 13 bases between the two ends. Germline V gene lookup returns CDR1 SEHNR and CDR2 FQNEAQ (reference sequence). CDR3 loop: CASSRGTAHTEAFF. The DNA for the CDR3 is TGTGCCAGCAGCCGGGGGACGGCTCACACTGAAGCTTTCTTT.

V and J are TRBV7-3 and TRBJ2-1, with a tentative D call TRBD2 (5 bases). This CDR3 spans 16 amino acids. Germline lookup yields CDR1 SGHTA and CDR2 FQGTGA. Trimming took off 2 bases at V and 12 bases at J, with 23 bases between the two ends. The CDR3 loop is CASSLSLLDRPVVQFF. The DNA of the CDR3 is TGTGCCAGCAGCTTATCCTTACTAGATCGTCCCGTGGTGCAGTTCTTC.

The chain employs TRBV4-2 and TRBJ1-4, with a tentative D call TRBD1 (5 bases). V dropped 0 bases and J dropped 3 bases, with 11 bases sitting between them. Germline V CDR1 and CDR2: LGHNA, YNFKEQ. CDR3 length: 16 amino acids. CDR3 protein: CASSQDMAGANEKLFF. The CDR3 DNA follows: TGTGCCAGCAGCCAAGATATGGCGGGGGCTAATGAAAAACTGTTTTTT.

V gene TRBV7-3 combines with J gene TRBJ2-3; no definite D call. The ends were cut back, 1 base at V and 2 bases at J, with 4 bases in the middle. The CDR3 sequence is 13 residues long. Per the germline V gene, CDR1 is SGHTA and CDR2 is FQGTGA. CDR3 sequence reads: CASSLKPTDTQYF. The CDR3 nucleotides read TGTGCCAGCAGCTTAAAGCCCACAGATACGCAGTATTTT.

The J gene is TRBJ1-5, the V gene TRBV15; D not certain. The CDR3 contains 16 residues. V gave up 0 bases and J gave up 3 bases, with 12 bases separating them. CDR1 is LNHNV, CDR2 YYDKDF, per germline (reference sequence). The CDR3 DNA follows: TGTGCCACCAGCAGAGATAAGCTACAGTTCAATCAGCCCCAGCATTTT. Amino acids: CATSRDKLQFNQPQHF.

This chain links TRBV12-5 with TRBJ2-5, with TRBD2 identical over 9 bases. V shed 1 base and J 9 bases; nucleotides not matched to a gene: 12. The length of the CDR3 is 16 residues. Germline CDR1 is LGHNT and CDR2 is FRNRAP. CDR3 sequence reads: CASGLGLAGSWEAQYF. CDR3 in DNA: TGTGCTAGTGGTTTGGGCCTAGCGGGGTCGTGGGAGGCCCAGTACTTC. Full variable domain (missing parts from reference TRBV12-5 and TRBJ2-5): DARVTQTPRHKVTEMGQEVTMRCQPILGHNTVFWYRQTMMQGLELLAYFRNRAPLDDSGMPKDRFSAEMPDATLATLKIQPSEPRDSAVYFCASGLGLAGSWEAQYFGPGTRLLVL.

The genes are TRBV16 and TRBJ1-3; 9 bases are a match to TRBD1. With V trimmed by 4 bases and J by 0 bases, 7 bases remained unmatched. The CDR3 extends over 17 amino acids. The germline gives CDR1 KGHSY, CDR2 FQNENV. CDR3: CASSLGQGKSSGNTIYF. CDR3 bases: TGTGCCAGCAGCCTTGGACAGGGGAAAAGCTCTGGAAACACCATATATTTT.

The rearrangement links TRBV28 to TRBJ1-1, with 7 bases identical to TRBD1. The CDR3 spans 12 residues. J gave up 10 bases and V 6 bases, and 8 bases lay outside the gene matches. Germline V lookup: CDR1 MDHEN, CDR2 SYDVKM. CDR3 loop: CASSSKQGTAFF. The CDR3 coding sequence is TGTGCCAGCAGCTCTAAACAGGGGACAGCTTTCTTT.

This chain joins TRBV9 and TRBJ1-1; a possible D gene is TRBD1 (5 bases). Germline-derived CDR1 and CDR2 are SGDLS and YYNGEE. V shed 0 bases and J shed 1 base, with 16 bases lying between them. The CDR3 totals 17 residues. CDR3 in amino acids: CASSVVLEGLSNTEAFF. DNA for the CDR3: TGTGCCAGCAGCGTAGTGTTGGAGGGGTTATCGAACACTGAAGCTTTCTTT.

V is TRBV15 and J is TRBJ1-2, with D perhaps TRBD1 (6 bases). Trimming pared 0 bases from V and 0 bases from J, leaving 17 bases between. The CDR3 is made up of 18 amino acids. CDR1 is LNHNV and CDR2 is YYDKDF in the germline V gene (reference sequence). The CDR3 sequence: CATSRDTKRTDANYGYTF. The CDR3 nucleotides read TGTGCCACCAGCAGAGATACAAAGAGGACAGATGCTAACTATGGCTACACCTTC.

The V gene is TRBV9, the J gene TRBJ1-2; D is ambiguous. This CDR3 has 16 residues. With 3 bases removed from V and 0 bases from J, the gap between germline ends came to 15 bases. CDR1 and CDR2 from the germline V gene are SGDLS and YYNGEE. CDR3 sequence reads: CASSGIGRGPNYGYTF. The CDR3 region has the DNA TGTGCCAGCAGCGGTATCGGGAGAGGGCCTAACTATGGCTACACCTTC.

The chain recombines TRBV29-1 with TRBJ2-1, with 7 bases lining up with TRBD2. The J segment lost 6 bases and the V segment lost 0 bases, leaving 14 bases of the junction unmatched. The CDR3 has 17 amino acids. Germline V lookup: CDR1 SQVTM, CDR2 ANQGSEA. The CDR3 reads CSVEDRGEGKSPNEQFF. The CDR3 DNA is TGCAGCGTTGAAGATCGCGGGGAGGGGAAATCCCCCAATGAGCAGTTCTTC.

The chain links TRBV6-5 to TRBJ1-6, with 7 positions matching TRBD1. In germline, CDR1 is MNHEY, CDR2 SVGAGI. V shed 6 bases, J shed 7 bases, and the junction held 6 bases outside the gene matches. The CDR3 has 14 amino acids. CDR3 sequence reads: CASRLGTENSPLHF. The CDR3 nucleotides read TGTGCCAGCAGACTTGGGACAGAGAATTCACCCCTCCACTTT.

The sample holds a few counts of this clone. V gene TRBV28 combines with J gene TRBJ2-7, with 8 bases matching TRBD1. The CDR3 length is 13 residues. Germline assignment: CDR1 MDHEN and CDR2 SYDVKM. After removal of 3 bases from V and 2 bases from J, the junction contained 0 bases not matched to a gene. In DNA, the CDR3 is TGTGCCAGCAGTTTGACAGGGGCCTACGAGCAGTACTTC. Translating gives CASSLTGAYEQYF.

The rearrangement joins TRBV5-4 to TRBJ2-5; D is uncertain. The germline gives CDR1 SGHNT, CDR2 YYREEE (reference sequence). V shed 4 bases and J shed 5 bases, with 21 bases lying between them. This CDR3 region has 16 residues. Here the CDR3 reads CASSPLGPTNRETQYF. CDR3 coding DNA: TGTGCCAGCAGCCCGTTGGGCCCGACCAATCGGGAGACCCAGTACTTC. The full variable domain, its missing parts supplied by reference TRBV5-4 and TRBJ2-5, is ETGVTQSPTHLIKTRGQQVTLRCSSQSGHNTVSWYQQALGQGPQFIFQYYREEENGRGNFPPRFSGLQFPNYSSELNVNALELDDSALYLCASSPLGPTNRETQYFGPGTRLLVL.

This chain connects TRBV9 to TRBJ2-2, with D perhaps TRBD1 (5 bases). The V and J ends lost 4 bases and 6 bases respectively, with 13 bases between them. The CDR3 has 14 residues. Germline lookup yields CDR1 SGDLS and CDR2 YYNGEE. The CDR3 DNA follows: TGTGCCAGCAGCCCCCCCCAGGGTGCCGGGGAGCTGTTTTTT. Translated, it gives CASSPPQGAGELFF.

V and J are TRBV4-3 and TRBJ2-3, with a weak D call TRBD1 (5 bases). The CDR3 is 18 residues long. CDR1 LGHNA and CDR2 YSLEER come from the germline V gene. V lost 6 bases and J lost 2, with 24 bases in between. The CDR3 DNA is TGCGCCAGCAGTCCTACAGCAGGGCCCCAAACAAACACAGATACGCAGTATTTT. Its protein is CASSPTAGPQTNTDTQYF.

The rearrangement uses TRBV10-1 and TRBJ1-5, with D perhaps matching TRBD1 (5 bases). Trimming pared 4 bases from V and 5 bases from J, leaving 12 bases between. CDR1 is WNHNN, CDR2 SYGVQD, per germline (reference sequence). The CDR3 totals 14 residues. This chain's CDR3 is CASSATNRYQPQHF. The CDR3 coding sequence is TGCGCCAGCAGTGCCACGAACAGGTATCAGCCCCAGCATTTT.